Listed below are T cell receptor beta chains from one sample, sequenced in a study of T-cell reconstitution after alpha-beta-depleted transplantation in children. A single record per CDR3 protein comes from TCRdb applying MiXCR to the PCR reads. The table records about 170,000 distinct CDR3 sequences, 11% of them present only once. Specimen: PBMCs, collected before TCRalphabeta/CD19-depleted stem cell transplant. The receptors stem from a boy under 10 years old with acute myeloid leukemia, due to receive a stem cell transplant. CDR3s leave out the opening cysteine and the closing phenylalanine or tryptophan.

v_gene	j_gene	CDR3aa
TRBV6-5	TRBJ1-5	ASSPMTGLNGNQPQH
TRBV20-1	TRBJ2-7	SALSTSGSPYEQY
TRBV20-1	TRBJ2-7	SARDGRATTYEQY
TRBV6-2/TRBV6-3	TRBJ2-5	ASSYGTTGFETQY
TRBV28	TRBJ1-2	ATFMSQGDYGYT
TRBV5-1	TRBJ2-6	ASNDGSGANVLT
TRBV5-6	TRBJ2-5	ASSLRAGYQETQY
TRBV5-1	TRBJ2-3	ASSSDPTTDTQY
TRBV7-2	TRBJ1-2	ASSLAYRYYT
TRBV7-2	TRBJ2-1	ASSLAPSSGGVEQF
TRBV5-1	TRBJ2-4	ASSLAGGVGNIQY
TRBV4-2	TRBJ1-1	ASSQDYSVTEAF
TRBV29-1	TRBJ2-7	SVEATSSYEQY
TRBV2	TRBJ2-3	ARDVAGPTDTQY
TRBV18	TRBJ2-5	ASSPQNGQETQY
TRBV19	TRBJ2-2	ASGNRGRLNTGELF
TRBV20-1	TRBJ2-3	SASERLAGESDTQY
TRBV7-3	TRBJ2-1	ASSLNRAGEGYNEQF
TRBV28	TRBJ1-2	ASIPFGGYGYT
TRBV6-1	TRBJ2-7	ASSQGTAPSYEQY
TRBV9	TRBJ1-4	ASSVEYGTGEKLF
TRBV12-3/TRBV12-4	TRBJ1-2	ASSFGRSLYGYT
TRBV7-9	TRBJ1-4	ASSHQRAGPGEKLF
TRBV6-1	TRBJ2-4	ATGTVPSGTKNIQY
TRBV12-3/TRBV12-4	TRBJ1-4	ASSLSPTLSNEKLF
TRBV5-1	TRBJ2-1	ASSLALKREFGYNEQF
TRBV18	TRBJ1-1	ASSPAATGKGTEAF
TRBV24-1	TRBJ1-5	ATSVRIPNQPQH
TRBV10-2	TRBJ2-5	ASSDSTAQQTQY
TRBV20-1	TRBJ2-7	SAQTLRAAYEQY
TRBV11-1	TRBJ2-1	ASSLVVSGGPGSYNEQF